This T cell receptor beta chain was identified during a study of cytomegalovirus exposure and HLA in healthy donors. The J segment lost 7 bases and the V segment lost 4 bases, leaving 7 bases of the junction unmatched. Germline CDR1 reads MDHEN; CDR2 reads SYDVKM. The CDR3 contains 16 residues. Primers for the PCR totalled 60 Vbeta and 13 Jbeta. Method: immunoSEQ multiplex PCR; TCRdb's copy keeps in-frame clones and lacks some. The sample includes fewer than 110,000 clones, around 79% of them seen just once. Sequenced input: PBMCs. The sequence was collected from a woman between 40 and 55 years old in good health and CMV-seronegative. The gene calls are TRBV28 and TRBJ2-2; 12 bases are shared with TRBD1. CDR3 region: CASSSEGQGAVGELFF. As DNA, the CDR3 is TGTGCCAGCAGTTCGGAGGGACAGGGGGCAGTCGGGGAGCTGTTTTTT.